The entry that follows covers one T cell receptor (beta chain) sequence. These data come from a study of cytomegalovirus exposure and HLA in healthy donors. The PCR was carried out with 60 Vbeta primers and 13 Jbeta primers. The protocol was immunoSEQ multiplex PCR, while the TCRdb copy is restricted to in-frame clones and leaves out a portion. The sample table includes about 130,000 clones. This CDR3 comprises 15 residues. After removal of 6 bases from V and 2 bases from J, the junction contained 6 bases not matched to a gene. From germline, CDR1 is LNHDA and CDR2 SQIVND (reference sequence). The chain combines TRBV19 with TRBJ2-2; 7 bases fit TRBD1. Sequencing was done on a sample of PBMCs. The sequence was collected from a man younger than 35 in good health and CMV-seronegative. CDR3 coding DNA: TGTGCCAGTAGCAGGGACAGCGTAAACACCGGGGAGCTGTTTTTT. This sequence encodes CASSRDSVNTGELFF.